This is a list of T cell receptor beta chains from one sample in a study of early T cells in non-severe SARS-CoV-2 infection. Using its own MiXCR run on the 5' RACE reads, TCRdb lists one record per CDR3 protein. Here the sample spans approximately 97,000 distinct CDR3 sequences, more than 9.5% being singletons. The sequencing here drew on whole blood, taken at baseline. The source of these receptors is an adult who was a healthcare worker with PCR-confirmed SARS-CoV-2 infection or an uninfected control (not recorded which). The CDR3 runs from the conserved cysteine through the conserved F or W. The D gene is left open where the match is weak. The size entry is marked missing in some rows and otherwise reads once, few, many or a size class.

J gene: TRBJ1-3
clone size: few
D gene: -
V gene: TRBV12-3/TRBV12-4
CDR3 protein: CASSLSRSGNTIYF
CDR3 DNA: TGTGCCAGCAGTTTGAGCCGGTCTGGAAACACCATATATTTT

J gene: TRBJ2-7
clone size: few
D gene: TRBD2
V gene: TRBV7-2
CDR3 protein: CASSRTSGAREQYF
CDR3 DNA: TGTGCCAGCAGCCGGACTAGCGGGGCTCGGGAGCAGTACTTC

J gene: TRBJ2-7
clone size: -
D gene: TRBD1
V gene: TRBV29-1
CDR3 protein: CRGGRTGDNEQYF
CDR3 DNA: TGCAGGGGGGGCCGGACAGGGGATAACGAGCAGTACTTC

J gene: TRBJ2-3
clone size: few
D gene: TRBD2
V gene: TRBV10-3
CDR3 protein: CAISWTGGGATDTQYF
CDR3 DNA: TGTGCCATCAGTTGGACGGGAGGTGGGGCCACAGATACGCAGTATTTT

J gene: TRBJ2-4
clone size: many
D gene: TRBD1
V gene: TRBV7-2
CDR3 protein: CASNSMGQGNIQYF
CDR3 DNA: TGTGCCAGCAACTCAATGGGACAGGGAAACATTCAGTACTTC

J gene: TRBJ1-4
clone size: many
D gene: -
V gene: TRBV30
CDR3 protein: CAWSGPGGTREKLFF
CDR3 DNA: TGTGCCTGGAGTGGGCCGGGGGGGACCCGTGAAAAACTGTTTTTT

J gene: TRBJ2-5
clone size: many
D gene: -
V gene: TRBV20-1
CDR3 protein: CSARGNQETQYF
CDR3 DNA: TGCAGTGCTAGGGGGAATCAAGAGACCCAGTACTTC

J gene: TRBJ2-3
clone size: few
D gene: TRBD2
V gene: TRBV29-1
CDR3 protein: CSVVPGTSGGADTQYF
CDR3 DNA: TGCAGCGTTGTGCCCGGGACTAGCGGGGGTGCAGATACGCAGTATTTT

J gene: TRBJ2-1
clone size: -
D gene: -
V gene: TRBV1
CDR3 protein: CTSSQFSSNEQFF
CDR3 DNA: TGCACCAGCAGCCAATTTAGCTCCAATGAGCAGTTCTTC

J gene: TRBJ2-1
clone size: many
D gene: -
V gene: TRBV3-1
CDR3 protein: CASSQGGGYDEQFF
CDR3 DNA: TGTGCCAGCAGCCAAGGGGGAGGATACGATGAGCAGTTCTTC

J gene: TRBJ2-1
clone size: -
D gene: TRBD2
V gene: TRBV3-1
CDR3 protein: CASKSSGANEQFF
CDR3 DNA: TGTGCCAGCAAAAGCAGCGGGGCAAATGAGCAGTTCTTC

J gene: TRBJ1-4
clone size: many
D gene: -
V gene: TRBV6-6
CDR3 protein: CASSYSGGATNEKLFF
CDR3 DNA: TGTGCCAGCAGTTACTCAGGCGGTGCAACTAATGAAAAACTGTTTTTT

J gene: TRBJ2-3
clone size: few
D gene: -
V gene: TRBV3-1
CDR3 protein: CASSKEFTDTQYF
CDR3 DNA: TGTGCCAGCAGCAAGGAGTTCACAGATACGCAGTATTTT

J gene: TRBJ2-3
clone size: many
D gene: TRBD2
V gene: TRBV20-1
CDR3 protein: CSANLGLAGGGDTQYF
CDR3 DNA: TGCAGTGCCAACTTAGGACTAGCGGGAGGAGGCGATACGCAGTATTTT

J gene: TRBJ2-5
clone size: few
D gene: -
V gene: TRBV6-2/TRBV6-3
CDR3 protein: CASSNYRDETQYF
CDR3 DNA: TGTGCCAGCAGTAACTACCGGGACGAGACCCAGTACTTC

J gene: TRBJ1-5
clone size: few
D gene: -
V gene: TRBV29-1
CDR3 protein: CSVSSGDQPQHF
CDR3 DNA: TGCAGCGTTTCGTCAGGGGATCAGCCCCAGCATTTT

J gene: TRBJ1-2
clone size: many
D gene: -
V gene: TRBV4-2
CDR3 protein: CASSPARGAYGYTF
CDR3 DNA: TGTGCCAGCAGCCCAGCCCGGGGAGCCTATGGCTACACCTTC

J gene: TRBJ2-3
clone size: -
D gene: -
V gene: TRBV29-1
CDR3 protein: CSVAGLNTDTQYF
CDR3 DNA: TGCAGCGTTGCGGGACTTAACACAGATACGCAGTATTTT

J gene: TRBJ1-1
clone size: few
D gene: TRBD1
V gene: TRBV13
CDR3 protein: CASSSPTGLNTEAFF
CDR3 DNA: TGTGCCAGCAGCTCCCCGACAGGGTTGAACACTGAAGCTTTCTTT

J gene: TRBJ2-5
clone size: many
D gene: TRBD2
V gene: TRBV19
CDR3 protein: CASSQQPSGSGRETQYF
CDR3 DNA: TGTGCCAGTAGTCAGCAGCCTAGCGGATCCGGTCGGGAGACCCAGTACTTC

J gene: TRBJ2-7
clone size: few
D gene: TRBD1
V gene: TRBV27
CDR3 protein: CASHRTGVYEQYF
CDR3 DNA: TGTGCCAGCCATCGCACAGGGGTTTACGAGCAGTACTTC

J gene: TRBJ2-3
clone size: few
D gene: TRBD2
V gene: TRBV5-5
CDR3 protein: CASSVGLAGGPDTQYF
CDR3 DNA: TGTGCCAGCAGCGTGGGACTAGCGGGAGGGCCAGATACGCAGTATTTT

J gene: TRBJ2-1
clone size: few
D gene: -
V gene: TRBV19
CDR3 protein: CASSPGWGNEQFF
CDR3 DNA: TGTGCCAGTAGTCCCGGTTGGGGCAATGAGCAGTTCTTC

J gene: TRBJ2-7
clone size: -
D gene: -
V gene: TRBV5-1
CDR3 protein: CASSPVPSGTASYEQYF
CDR3 DNA: TGCGCCAGCAGCCCCGTCCCGAGCGGGACAGCTTCCTACGAGCAGTACTTC

J gene: TRBJ1-2
clone size: few
D gene: -
V gene: TRBV2
CDR3 protein: CASSEEGYGYTF
CDR3 DNA: TGTGCCAGCAGTGAAGAGGGCTATGGCTACACCTTC

J gene: TRBJ2-5
clone size: -
D gene: -
V gene: TRBV10-3
CDR3 protein: CAISAPSESQETQYF
CDR3 DNA: TGTGCCATCAGTGCCCCTAGCGAGTCCCAAGAGACCCAGTACTTC

J gene: TRBJ2-1
clone size: few
D gene: TRBD2
V gene: TRBV29-1
CDR3 protein: CSTRTSGGAYEQFF
CDR3 DNA: TGCAGCACACGGACTAGCGGGGGGGCCTATGAGCAGTTCTTC

J gene: TRBJ2-6
clone size: -
D gene: -
V gene: TRBV2
CDR3 protein: CASSKFRANVLTF
CDR3 DNA: TGTGCCAGCAGTAAGTTTAGGGCCAACGTCCTGACTTTC

J gene: TRBJ1-1
clone size: -
D gene: -
V gene: TRBV3-1
CDR3 protein: CASSQGGGAAEAFF
CDR3 DNA: TGTGCCAGCAGCCAGGGTGGAGGAGCCGCTGAAGCTTTCTTT

J gene: TRBJ2-1
clone size: many
D gene: TRBD2
V gene: TRBV20-1
CDR3 protein: CSAREAGVIYNEQFF
CDR3 DNA: TGCAGTGCTAGAGAGGCGGGAGTTATATACAATGAGCAGTTCTTC

J gene: TRBJ2-5
clone size: few
D gene: -
V gene: TRBV19
CDR3 protein: CASSGQKKETQYF
CDR3 DNA: TGTGCCAGTAGTGGTCAGAAAAAAGAGACCCAGTACTTC

J gene: TRBJ1-1
clone size: -
D gene: -
V gene: TRBV20-1
CDR3 protein: CSARDSRLWNTEAFF
CDR3 DNA: TGCAGTGCTAGAGACTCTCGGCTGTGGAACACTGAAGCTTTCTTT

J gene: TRBJ1-2
clone size: many
D gene: -
V gene: TRBV2
CDR3 protein: CASSESYGANYGYTF
CDR3 DNA: TGTGCCAGCAGTGAATCTTACGGAGCTAACTATGGCTACACCTTC

J gene: TRBJ2-3
clone size: many
D gene: TRBD2
V gene: TRBV7-2
CDR3 protein: CASSPGLAADTQYF
CDR3 DNA: TGTGCCAGCAGCCCGGGACTAGCGGCAGATACGCAGTATTTT

J gene: TRBJ2-7
clone size: -
D gene: -
V gene: TRBV10-3
CDR3 protein: CAISESVRNYEQYF
CDR3 DNA: TGTGCCATCAGTGAGTCGGTCAGGAACTACGAGCAGTACTTC

J gene: TRBJ2-7
clone size: -
D gene: -
V gene: TRBV12-3/TRBV12-4
CDR3 protein: CASSYQRTGYEQYF
CDR3 DNA: TGTGCCAGCAGTTACCAGAGGACTGGCTACGAGCAGTACTTC

J gene: TRBJ1-1
clone size: few
D gene: -
V gene: TRBV7-2
CDR3 protein: CASSPGGHRSTEAFF
CDR3 DNA: TGTGCCAGCAGCCCTGGGGGCCACAGGAGCACTGAAGCTTTCTTT

J gene: TRBJ2-1
clone size: many
D gene: -
V gene: TRBV10-3
CDR3 protein: CAIISDGGEQFF
CDR3 DNA: TGTGCCATCATATCAGACGGGGGTGAGCAGTTCTTC

J gene: TRBJ2-1
clone size: -
D gene: TRBD2
V gene: TRBV27
CDR3 protein: CASSRAGTSSYYEQFF
CDR3 DNA: TGTGCCAGCAGTCGGGCCGGGACTAGCTCCTACTATGAGCAGTTCTTC

J gene: TRBJ2-2
clone size: -
D gene: -
V gene: TRBV4-3
CDR3 protein: CASSQVMVSDTGELFF
CDR3 DNA: TGCGCCAGCAGCCAAGTCATGGTATCGGACACCGGGGAGCTGTTTTTT

J gene: TRBJ1-3
clone size: few
D gene: TRBD1
V gene: TRBV30
CDR3 protein: CAWDRGSGNTIYF
CDR3 DNA: TGTGCCTGGGACAGGGGCTCTGGAAACACCATATATTTT

J gene: TRBJ1-5
clone size: -
D gene: -
V gene: TRBV5-1
CDR3 protein: CASSLDGSNQPQHF
CDR3 DNA: TGCGCCAGCAGCTTGGACGGGTCCAATCAGCCCCAGCATTTT

J gene: TRBJ2-3
clone size: few
D gene: TRBD2
V gene: TRBV7-2
CDR3 protein: CASNRGGLAGTDTQYF
CDR3 DNA: TGTGCCAGCAATAGAGGCGGACTAGCCGGCACAGATACGCAGTATTTT

J gene: TRBJ2-7
clone size: few
D gene: -
V gene: TRBV29-1
CDR3 protein: CSVVIWDSYEQYF
CDR3 DNA: TGCAGCGTTGTTATCTGGGACTCCTACGAGCAGTACTTC

J gene: TRBJ1-5
clone size: few
D gene: -
V gene: TRBV6-5
CDR3 protein: CASSYPRHDYSNQPQHF
CDR3 DNA: TGTGCCAGCAGTTACCCGCGACACGATTATAGCAATCAGCCCCAGCATTTT

J gene: TRBJ2-2
clone size: once
D gene: -
V gene: TRBV7-2
CDR3 protein: CASSSQYGTGELFF
CDR3 DNA: TGTGCCAGCAGCTCCCAATACGGGACCGGGGAGCTGTTTTTT

J gene: TRBJ2-5
clone size: -
D gene: -
V gene: TRBV9
CDR3 protein: CASSARDWGQETQYF
CDR3 DNA: TGTGCCAGCAGCGCCCGGGACTGGGGACAAGAGACCCAGTACTTC

J gene: TRBJ2-2
clone size: many
D gene: TRBD2
V gene: TRBV9
CDR3 protein: CASSVAGGGYTGELFF
CDR3 DNA: TGTGCCAGCAGCGTAGCAGGCGGGGGATACACCGGGGAGCTGTTTTTT

J gene: TRBJ2-2
clone size: many
D gene: TRBD1
V gene: TRBV4-3
CDR3 protein: CASSQVHPQGANTGELFF
CDR3 DNA: TGCGCCAGCAGCCAAGTTCACCCCCAGGGGGCAAACACCGGGGAGCTGTTTTTT

J gene: TRBJ2-7
clone size: large
D gene: TRBD1
V gene: TRBV10-2
CDR3 protein: CASSEETDRGRDEQYF
CDR3 DNA: TGCGCCAGCAGTGAAGAAACGGACAGGGGGCGCGACGAGCAGTACTTC

J gene: TRBJ1-2
clone size: many
D gene: -
V gene: TRBV6-5
CDR3 protein: CASGTPGYGYTF
CDR3 DNA: TGTGCCAGTGGGACGCCGGGCTATGGCTACACCTTC

J gene: TRBJ1-5
clone size: many
D gene: TRBD1
V gene: TRBV30
CDR3 protein: CAWSVQGGNQPQHF
CDR3 DNA: TGTGCCTGGAGTGTACAGGGGGGAAATCAGCCCCAGCATTTT

J gene: TRBJ2-7
clone size: many
D gene: -
V gene: TRBV12-3/TRBV12-4
CDR3 protein: CASSPPSDAYEQYF
CDR3 DNA: TGTGCCAGCAGCCCCCCGTCGGACGCCTACGAGCAGTACTTC

J gene: TRBJ2-5
clone size: -
D gene: TRBD2
V gene: TRBV9
CDR3 protein: CASSGSGKAGAKYF
CDR3 DNA: TGTGCCAGCAGCGGAAGCGGGAAGGCGGGAGCCAAGTACTTC

J gene: TRBJ2-1
clone size: -
D gene: TRBD2
V gene: TRBV29-1
CDR3 protein: CSVIAGGAGEQFF
CDR3 DNA: TGCAGCGTTATAGCGGGAGGAGCCGGTGAGCAGTTCTTC

J gene: TRBJ2-2
clone size: few
D gene: -
V gene: TRBV5-6
CDR3 protein: CASSLVGTGELFF
CDR3 DNA: TGTGCCAGCAGCTTGGTGGGAACCGGGGAGCTGTTTTTT

J gene: TRBJ1-6
clone size: many
D gene: -
V gene: TRBV12-3/TRBV12-4
CDR3 protein: CASSFSSYNSPLHF
CDR3 DNA: TGTGCCAGCAGTTTTTCCTCCTATAATTCACCCCTCCACTTT

J gene: TRBJ2-2
clone size: -
D gene: -
V gene: TRBV30
CDR3 protein: CAWSTVNTGELFF
CDR3 DNA: TGTGCCTGGAGTACAGTGAACACCGGGGAGCTGTTTTTT

J gene: TRBJ1-5
clone size: many
D gene: -
V gene: TRBV6-1
CDR3 protein: CASSPVFNQPQHF
CDR3 DNA: TGTGCCAGCAGTCCTGTGTTCAATCAGCCCCAGCATTTT